These T cell receptor beta chains were read from a single sample in a study of shared clonotypes between healthy human individuals. This table comes from immunoSEQ multiplex PCR, and its TCRdb copy is limited to in-frame clones, with some not included. The repertoire holds hundreds of thousands of clones, with around 92% as singletons. The sample was naive CD8+ T cells sorted from blood. The source is a man aged 25 to 40 in good health. The CDR3 runs from the conserved cysteine through the conserved F or W. D genes are given only for firm matches. Clone size is not always given. Where it is, it says once, few, many or a class for expanded clones.

D gene	V gene	clone size	J gene	CDR3 protein	CDR3 DNA
NA	TRBV29-1	NA	TRBJ1-2	CSSLEGNGYTF	TGCAGCTCCCTTGAGGGAAATGGCTACACCTTC
NA	TRBV7-9	NA	TRBJ1-3	CASSSRFPSGTGNTIYF	TGTGCCAGCAGCTCCCGTTTCCCCTCGGGGACTGGAAACACCATATATTTT
NA	TRBV19	NA	TRBJ2-1	CASSLEGTEFF	TGTGCCAGTAGCCTGGAGGGGACGGAGTTCTTC
TRBD1	TRBV11-2	NA	TRBJ2-7	CASSSQGAAYEQYF	TGTGCCAGCAGCTCCCAGGGGGCGGCTTACGAGCAGTACTTC
NA	TRBV7-9	NA	TRBJ2-2	CASSPDRTTNTGELFF	TGTGCCAGCAGCCCCGACAGGACTACGAACACCGGGGAGCTGTTTTTT
NA	TRBV4-1	NA	TRBJ1-1	CASSQARAGIEAFF	TGCGCCAGCAGCCAAGCTCGGGCAGGGATTGAAGCTTTCTTT
NA	TRBV28	NA	TRBJ2-7	CASGGSYEQYF	TGTGCCAGCGGGGGCAGCTACGAGCAGTACTTC
NA	TRBV19	NA	TRBJ2-7	CASSTERAFFEQYF	TGTGCCAGTAGTACAGAAAGGGCTTTTTTCGAGCAGTACTTC
NA	TRBV29-1	NA	TRBJ2-1	CSVEAGTMADNEQFF	TGCAGCGTTGAAGCGGGGACGATGGCCGACAATGAGCAGTTCTTC
NA	TRBV7-9	NA	TRBJ2-7	CASSLLSTSSSYEQYF	TGTGCCAGCAGCTTATTGTCGACGTCGAGCTCCTACGAGCAGTACTTC
NA	TRBV29-1	NA	TRBJ1-2	CSAPRQYGYTF	TGCAGCGCCCCTCGGCAATATGGCTACACCTTC
TRBD2	TRBV10-3	NA	TRBJ2-1	CAIGTSGTEINEQFF	TGTGCCATTGGGACTAGCGGGACGGAGATAAATGAGCAGTTCTTC
NA	TRBV9	NA	TRBJ2-7	CASSEGINPYEQYF	TGTGCCAGCAGCGAAGGTATTAACCCCTACGAGCAGTACTTC
TRBD2	TRBV7-2	once	TRBJ2-7	CASSLAFSGSSYEQYF	TGTGCCAGCAGCTTAGCATTTAGCGGGAGCTCCTACGAGCAGTACTTC
NA	TRBV30	NA	TRBJ1-4	CAWSVGMGLFF	TGTGCCTGGAGTGTGGGGATGGGCCTGTTTTTT
TRBD1	TRBV14	NA	TRBJ1-1	CASSQGRTGWTEAFF	TGTGCCAGCAGCCAAGGTCGGACAGGGTGGACTGAAGCTTTCTTT
NA	TRBV7-9	NA	TRBJ2-7	CASSLVVGSVYEQYF	TGTGCCAGCAGCTTAGTGGTGGGATCCGTCTACGAGCAGTACTTC
TRBD1	TRBV28	few	TRBJ2-1	CASSFGDRGYNEQFF	TGTGCCAGCAGTTTTGGGGACAGGGGGTACAATGAGCAGTTCTTC
NA	TRBV7-9	NA	TRBJ2-7	CASSLKGREEQYF	TGTGCCAGCAGCTTAAAAGGAAGAGAGGAGCAGTACTTC
TRBD2	TRBV29-1	NA	TRBJ2-3	CSATLAGGGDTQYF	TGCAGCGCTACACTAGCGGGAGGGGGGGATACGCAGTATTTT
NA	TRBV18	NA	TRBJ2-2	CASSPTLDVYSGELFF	TGTGCCAGCTCACCAACACTAGACGTATATTCCGGGGAGCTGTTTTTT
NA	TRBV6-5	NA	TRBJ2-1	CASTFGDGAYNEQFF	TGTGCCAGCACCTTCGGAGACGGAGCCTACAATGAGCAGTTCTTC
NA	TRBV19	NA	TRBJ2-3	CASTSAWMGQYF	TGTGCCAGTACCTCGGCCTGGATGGGGCAGTATTTT
NA	TRBV5-4	few	TRBJ2-7	CASSLDYSYEQYF	TGTGCCAGCAGCTTGGACTACTCCTACGAGCAGTACTTC
TRBD1	TRBV23-1	NA	TRBJ1-1	CASSQPRTGVYTEAFF	TGCGCCAGCAGTCAACCTCGGACAGGGGTTTATACTGAAGCTTTCTTT
NA	TRBV5-1	NA	TRBJ1-1	CASSPWTGENTEAFF	TGCGCCAGCAGCCCCTGGACGGGGGAGAACACTGAAGCTTTCTTT
TRBD1	TRBV19	NA	TRBJ1-1	CASSVWTGPNTEAFF	TGTGCCAGTAGTGTGTGGACAGGACCGAACACTGAAGCTTTCTTT
NA	TRBV7-9	once	TRBJ2-3	CASSSADGFTDTQYF	TGTGCCAGCAGCTCCGCGGACGGTTTCACAGATACGCAGTATTTT
TRBD2	TRBV28	NA	TRBJ2-3	CASSLYLLAGGTDTQYF	TGTGCCAGCAGTTTATACCTCCTAGCGGGAGGAACAGATACGCAGTATTTT
NA	TRBV19	NA	TRBJ1-5	CASSNIRVEINQPQHF	TGTGCCAGTAGTAATATAAGGGTTGAGATCAATCAGCCCCAGCATTTT
NA	TRBV9	NA	TRBJ2-7	CASSPSGSYEQYF	TGTGCCAGCAGCCCAAGCGGTAGCTACGAGCAGTACTTC
NA	TRBV13	NA	TRBJ2-1	CASTTPQGGGYNEQFF	TGTGCCAGCACTACGCCCCAGGGTGGGGGGTACAATGAGCAGTTCTTC
NA	TRBV7-9	few	TRBJ2-3	CASSGNTDTQYF	TGTGCCAGCAGCGGGAACACAGATACGCAGTATTTT
TRBD1	TRBV6-4	NA	TRBJ2-7	CASSDRFRDRSSYEQYF	TGTGCCAGCAGTGACCGATTCCGGGACAGGAGCTCCTACGAGCAGTACTTC
NA	TRBV11-2	NA	TRBJ2-3	CASSLGQAFTDTQYF	TGTGCCAGCAGCTTAGGGCAGGCCTTCACAGATACGCAGTATTTT
NA	TRBV7-9	NA	TRBJ1-1	CASTFATGEAFF	TGTGCCAGCACCTTTGCCACCGGTGAAGCTTTCTTT
TRBD1	TRBV27	NA	TRBJ2-7	CASSPLGRTGLSYEQYF	TGTGCCAGCAGTCCCCTGGGGCGGACAGGTCTCTCCTACGAGCAGTACTTC
NA	TRBV9	NA	TRBJ2-3	CASSQMGDTQYF	TGTGCCAGCAGCCAAATGGGGGATACGCAGTATTTT
NA	TRBV11-2	NA	TRBJ2-7	CASSFGSGQFQQYF	TGTGCCAGCAGCTTTGGTTCAGGCCAGTTCCAGCAGTACTTC
NA	TRBV10-2	NA	TRBJ2-7	CASSGGGAHEQYF	TGCGCCAGCAGCGGAGGGGGTGCCCACGAGCAGTACTTC
NA	TRBV5-1	NA	TRBJ2-1	CASSGTNEQFF	TGCGCCAGCAGTGGAACCAATGAGCAGTTCTTC
TRBD2	TRBV28	NA	TRBJ2-7	CASSSLGLAGVDEQYF	TGTGCCAGCAGTTCCCTCGGACTAGCGGGAGTGGACGAGCAGTACTTC
TRBD1	TRBV9	NA	TRBJ2-1	CASSLRQGNEQFF	TGTGCCAGCAGCTTGAGACAGGGGAATGAGCAGTTCTTC
NA	TRBV11-1	NA	TRBJ2-7	CASSFITYEQYF	TGTGCCAGCAGCTTCATTACCTACGAGCAGTACTTC
NA	TRBV6-6	NA	TRBJ2-7	CASIPGGAFDEQYF	TGTGCCAGCATCCCCGGAGGGGCCTTCGACGAGCAGTACTTC
NA	TRBV2	NA	TRBJ2-7	CASKGLYEQYF	TGTGCCAGCAAGGGCTTATACGAGCAGTACTTC
NA	TRBV2	NA	TRBJ2-7	CASSESGYTYEQYF	TGTGCCAGCAGTGAAAGCGGGTACACCTACGAGCAGTACTTC
NA	TRBV7-9	NA	TRBJ2-1	CASSSGQRLFF	TGTGCCAGCAGCTCCGGACAGCGGCTGTTCTTC
NA	TRBV11-2	NA	TRBJ1-1	CASSSIDPRWTFF	TGTGCCAGCAGCTCCATCGACCCTCGATGGACTTTCTTT
NA	TRBV11-2	NA	TRBJ2-3	CASSSYTDTQYF	TGTGCCAGCAGCTCATACACAGATACGCAGTATTTT
TRBD2	TRBV7-8	NA	TRBJ2-3	CASSFHLGLAGTTDTQYF	TGTGCCAGCAGCTTCCATTTGGGACTAGCGGGAACCACAGATACGCAGTATTTT
NA	TRBV11-2	NA	TRBJ2-7	CASSRTLVSYEQYF	TGTGCCAGCAGCCGAACCCTGGTGTCCTACGAGCAGTACTTC
TRBD1	TRBV13	NA	TRBJ2-7	CASSPPTGITYEQYF	TGTGCCAGCAGCCCACCGACAGGGATAACCTACGAGCAGTACTTC
NA	TRBV19	NA	TRBJ2-6	CAVVDEGKSQSRANVLTF	TGTGCCGTAGTTGACGAAGGCAAATCACAAAGTCGGGCCAACGTCCTGACTTTC
NA	TRBV27	once	TRBJ2-5	CASKGGETQYF	TGTGCCAGCAAAGGAGGAGAGACCCAGTACTTC
TRBD2	TRBV7-9	once	TRBJ2-1	CASSFGEFESSGSDEQFF	TGTGCCAGCAGCTTTGGGGAGTTTGAGTCTAGCGGGAGTGATGAGCAGTTCTTC
NA	TRBV4-2	NA	TRBJ2-7	CASSQPDSYEQYF	TGTGCCAGCAGCCAACCGGACAGCTACGAGCAGTACTTC